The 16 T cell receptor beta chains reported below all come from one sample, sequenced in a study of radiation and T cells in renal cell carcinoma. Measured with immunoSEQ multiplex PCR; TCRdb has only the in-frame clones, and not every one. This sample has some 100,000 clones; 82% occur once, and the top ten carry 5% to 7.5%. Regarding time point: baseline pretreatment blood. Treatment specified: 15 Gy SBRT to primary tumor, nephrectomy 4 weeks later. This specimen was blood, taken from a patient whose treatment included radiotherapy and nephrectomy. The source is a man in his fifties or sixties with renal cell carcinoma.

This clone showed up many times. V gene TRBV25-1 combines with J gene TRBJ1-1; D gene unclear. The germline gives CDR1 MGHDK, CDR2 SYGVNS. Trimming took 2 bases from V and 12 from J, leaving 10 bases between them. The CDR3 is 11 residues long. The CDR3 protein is CASSEGVKTFF. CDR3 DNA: TGTGCCAGCAGTGAAGGGGTGAAGACTTTCTTT.

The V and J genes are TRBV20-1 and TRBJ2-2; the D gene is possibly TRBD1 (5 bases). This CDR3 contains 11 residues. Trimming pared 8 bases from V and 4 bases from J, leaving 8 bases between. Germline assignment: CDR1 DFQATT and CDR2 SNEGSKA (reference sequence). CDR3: CSFDSTGELFF. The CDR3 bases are TGCAGTTTCGACAGCACCGGGGAGCTGTTTTTT.

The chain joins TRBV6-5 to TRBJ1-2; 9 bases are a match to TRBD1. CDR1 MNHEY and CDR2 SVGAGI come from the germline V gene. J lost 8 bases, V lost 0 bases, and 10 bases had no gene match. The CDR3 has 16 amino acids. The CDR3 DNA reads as TGTGCCAGCAGTTACTCTCGCGGGGGACAGGGTGGCGGCTACACCTTC. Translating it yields CASSYSRGGQGGGYTF.

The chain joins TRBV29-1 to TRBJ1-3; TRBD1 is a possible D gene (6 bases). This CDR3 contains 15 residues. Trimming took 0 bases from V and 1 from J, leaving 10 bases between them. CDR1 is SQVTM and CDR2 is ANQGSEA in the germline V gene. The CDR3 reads CSVEDIQGSGNTIYF. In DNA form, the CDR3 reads TGCAGCGTTGAAGATATACAGGGATCTGGAAACACCATATATTTT. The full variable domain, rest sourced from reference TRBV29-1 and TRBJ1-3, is SAVISQKPSRDICQRGTSLTIQCQVDSQVTMMFWYRQQPGQSLTLIATANQGSEATYESGFVIDKFPISRPNLTFSTLTVSNMSPEDSSIYLCSVEDIQGSGNTIYFGEGSWLTVV.

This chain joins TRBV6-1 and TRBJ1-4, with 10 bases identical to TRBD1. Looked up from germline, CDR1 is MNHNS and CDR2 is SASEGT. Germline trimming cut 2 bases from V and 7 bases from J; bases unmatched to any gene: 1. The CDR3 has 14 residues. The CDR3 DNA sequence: TGTGCCAGCAGTGAATGGACAGGGGGTGAAAAACTGTTTTTT. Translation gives CASSEWTGGEKLFF.

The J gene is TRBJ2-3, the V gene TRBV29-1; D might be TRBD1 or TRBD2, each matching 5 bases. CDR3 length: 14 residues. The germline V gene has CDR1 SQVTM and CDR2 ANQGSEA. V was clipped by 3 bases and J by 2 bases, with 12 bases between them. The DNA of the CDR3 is TGCAGCGTTGATCGGGACCCCTTCACAGATACGCAGTATTTT. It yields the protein CSVDRDPFTDTQYF.

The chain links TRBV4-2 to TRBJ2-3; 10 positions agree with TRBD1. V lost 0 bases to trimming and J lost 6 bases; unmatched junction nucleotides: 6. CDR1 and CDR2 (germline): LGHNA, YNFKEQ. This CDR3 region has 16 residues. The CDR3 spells CASSQDFGGQGDTQYF. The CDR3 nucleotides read TGTGCCAGCAGCCAAGATTTTGGGGGACAGGGGGATACGCAGTATTTT.

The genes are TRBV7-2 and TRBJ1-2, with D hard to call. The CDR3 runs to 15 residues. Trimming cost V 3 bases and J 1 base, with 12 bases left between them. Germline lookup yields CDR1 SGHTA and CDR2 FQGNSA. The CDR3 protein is CASSLRETGNYGYTF. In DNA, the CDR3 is TGTGCCAGCAGCTTGAGGGAGACCGGTAACTATGGCTACACCTTC.

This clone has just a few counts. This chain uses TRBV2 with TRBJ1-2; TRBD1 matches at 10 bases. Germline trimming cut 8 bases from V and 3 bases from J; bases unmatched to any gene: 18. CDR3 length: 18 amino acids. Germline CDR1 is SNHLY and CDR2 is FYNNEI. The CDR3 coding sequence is TGTGCCAGCGAGTCGGACTCCGGGACAGGGGCGGTTGACTATGGCTACACCTTC. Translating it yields CASESDSGTGAVDYGYTF.

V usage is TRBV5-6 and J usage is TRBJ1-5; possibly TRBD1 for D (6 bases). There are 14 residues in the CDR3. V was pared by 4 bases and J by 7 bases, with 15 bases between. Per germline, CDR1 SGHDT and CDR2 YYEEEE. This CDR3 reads CASSQQGGRQPQHF. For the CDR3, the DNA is TGTGCCAGCAGCCAACAGGGAGGTCGACAGCCCCAGCATTTT.

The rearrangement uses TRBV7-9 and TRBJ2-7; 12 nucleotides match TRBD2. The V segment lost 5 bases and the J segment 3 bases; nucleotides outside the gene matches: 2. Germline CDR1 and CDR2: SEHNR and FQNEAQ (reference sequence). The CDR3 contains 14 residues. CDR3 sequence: CASSMGLAGYEQYF. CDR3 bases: TGTGCCAGCAGCATGGGACTAGCGGGCTACGAGCAGTACTTC.

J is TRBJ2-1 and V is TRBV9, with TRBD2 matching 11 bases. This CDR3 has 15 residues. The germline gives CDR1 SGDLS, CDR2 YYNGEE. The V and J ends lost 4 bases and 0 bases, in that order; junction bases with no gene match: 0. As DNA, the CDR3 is TGTGCCAGCAGCACTAGCGGGAGCTCCTACAATGAGCAGTTCTTC. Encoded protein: CASSTSGSSYNEQFF.

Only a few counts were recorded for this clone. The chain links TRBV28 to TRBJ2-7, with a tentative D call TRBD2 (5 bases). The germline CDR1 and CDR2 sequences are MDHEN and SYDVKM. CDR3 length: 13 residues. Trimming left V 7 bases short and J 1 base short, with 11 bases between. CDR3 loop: CASMEVKSYEQYF. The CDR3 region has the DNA TGTGCCAGCATGGAGGTTAAATCCTACGAGCAGTACTTC.

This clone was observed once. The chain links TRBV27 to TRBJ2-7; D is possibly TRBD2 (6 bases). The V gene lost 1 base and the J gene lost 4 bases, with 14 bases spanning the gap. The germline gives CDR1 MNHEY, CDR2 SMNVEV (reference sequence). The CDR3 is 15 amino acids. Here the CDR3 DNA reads TGTGCCAGCAGTTTATTATCCGGGAGTAGGTACGAGCAGTACTTC. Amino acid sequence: CASSLLSGSRYEQYF.

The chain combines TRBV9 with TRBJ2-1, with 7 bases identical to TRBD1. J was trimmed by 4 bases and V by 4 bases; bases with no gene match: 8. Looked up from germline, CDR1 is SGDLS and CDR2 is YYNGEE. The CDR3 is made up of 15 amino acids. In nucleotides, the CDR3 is TGTGCCAGCAGCCCGCGTAGGGGACAGTACAATGAGCAGTTCTTC. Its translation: CASSPRRGQYNEQFF.

CDR3 nucleotide sequence: TGTGCCAGCGGGTCCGGCGGCCCCTCCTACGAGCAGTACTTC. Amino acids: CASGSGGPSYEQYF. J is TRBJ2-7 and V is TRBV7-3; no clear D gene. The CDR3 has 14 residues. From germline, CDR1 is SGHTA and CDR2 FQGTGA. Deletions cut 8 bases from V and 0 bases from J, with 14 bases between.